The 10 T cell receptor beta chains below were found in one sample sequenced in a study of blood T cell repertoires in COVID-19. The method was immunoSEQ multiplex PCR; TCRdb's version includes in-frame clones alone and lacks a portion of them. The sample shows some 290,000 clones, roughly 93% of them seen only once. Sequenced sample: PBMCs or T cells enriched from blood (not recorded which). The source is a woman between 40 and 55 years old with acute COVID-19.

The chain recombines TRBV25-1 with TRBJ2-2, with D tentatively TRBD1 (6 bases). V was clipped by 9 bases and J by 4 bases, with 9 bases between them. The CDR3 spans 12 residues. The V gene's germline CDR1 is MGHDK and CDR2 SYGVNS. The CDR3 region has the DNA TGTGCCAGGAGAGGGGGCACCGGGGAGCTGTTTTTT. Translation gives CARRGGTGELFF.

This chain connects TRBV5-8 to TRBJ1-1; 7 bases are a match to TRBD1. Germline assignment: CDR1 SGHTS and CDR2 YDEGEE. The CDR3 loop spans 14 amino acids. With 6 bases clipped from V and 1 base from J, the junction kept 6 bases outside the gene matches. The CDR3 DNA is TGTGCCAGCATCGACAGGGTTGGGAACACTGAAGCTTTCTTT. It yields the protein CASIDRVGNTEAFF.

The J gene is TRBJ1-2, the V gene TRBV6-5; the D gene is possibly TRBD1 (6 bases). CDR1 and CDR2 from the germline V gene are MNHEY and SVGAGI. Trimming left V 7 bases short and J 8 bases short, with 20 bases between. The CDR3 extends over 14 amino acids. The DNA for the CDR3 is TGTGCCAGCACCCGACCCGGGACAAAAGAAGGCTACACCTTC. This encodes CASTRPGTKEGYTF.

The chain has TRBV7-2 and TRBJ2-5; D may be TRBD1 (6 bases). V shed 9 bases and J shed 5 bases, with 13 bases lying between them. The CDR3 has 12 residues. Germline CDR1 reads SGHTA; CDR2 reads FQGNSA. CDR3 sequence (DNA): TGTGCCAGTTCTAGGGGGTATGAGACCCAGTACTTC. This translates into CASSRGYETQYF.

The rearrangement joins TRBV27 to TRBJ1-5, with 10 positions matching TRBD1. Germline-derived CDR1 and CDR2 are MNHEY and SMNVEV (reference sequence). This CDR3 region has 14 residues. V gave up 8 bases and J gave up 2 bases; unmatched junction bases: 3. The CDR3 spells CASRDRGGNQPQHF. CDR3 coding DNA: TGTGCCAGCCGGGACAGGGGAGGCAATCAGCCCCAGCATTTT.

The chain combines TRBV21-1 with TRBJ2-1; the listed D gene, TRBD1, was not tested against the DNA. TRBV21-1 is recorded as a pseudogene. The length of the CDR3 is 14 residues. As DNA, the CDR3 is TGTGCCTTTAGCCGGGCAGGGTCTGTCAATGAGCAGTTCTTC. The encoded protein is CAFSRAGSVNEQFF.

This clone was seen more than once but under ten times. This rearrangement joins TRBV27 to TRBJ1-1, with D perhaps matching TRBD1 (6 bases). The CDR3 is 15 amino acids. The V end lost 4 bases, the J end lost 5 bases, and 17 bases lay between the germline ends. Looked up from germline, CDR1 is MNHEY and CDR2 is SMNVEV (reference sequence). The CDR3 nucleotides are TGTGCCAGCAGTTCCCCCCGAGAGGGGGTGACTGAAGCTTTCTTT. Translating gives CASSSPREGVTEAFF.

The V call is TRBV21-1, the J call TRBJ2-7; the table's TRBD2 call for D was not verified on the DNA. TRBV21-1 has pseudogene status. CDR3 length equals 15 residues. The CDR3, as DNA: TGTGCCAGCAGCCACCGGAGGCAGTCCCCCTACGAGCAGTACTTC. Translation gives CASSHRRQSPYEQYF.

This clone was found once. The CDR3: CASSLARVVETQYF. The CDR3 DNA follows: TGTGCCAGCAGCTTAGCTCGGGTTGTGGAGACCCAGTACTTC. The J gene is TRBJ2-5, the V gene TRBV7-9; the D is unclear. Germline V lookup: CDR1 SEHNR, CDR2 FQNEAQ (reference sequence). This CDR3 is built from 14 residues. Trimming left V 0 bases short and J 5 bases short, with 10 bases between.

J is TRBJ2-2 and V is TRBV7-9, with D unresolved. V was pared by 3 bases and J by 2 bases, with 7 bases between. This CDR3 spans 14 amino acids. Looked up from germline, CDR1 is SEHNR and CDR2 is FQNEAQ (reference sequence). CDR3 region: CASSFTRNTGELFF. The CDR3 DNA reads TGTGCCAGCAGCTTCACCAGAAACACCGGGGAGCTGTTTTTT. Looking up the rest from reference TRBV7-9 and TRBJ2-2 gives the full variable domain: DTGVSQNPRHKITKRGQNVTFRCDPISEHNRLYWYRQTLGQGPEFLTYFQNEAQLEKSRLLSDRFSAERPKGSFSTLEIQRTEQGDSAMYLCASSFTRNTGELFFGEGSRLTVL.